These 29 T cell receptor beta chains were sequenced from one sample in a study of CD8+ T cells in alopecia areata. Sequencing relied on a cDNA template that was reverse transcribed from extracted RNA. Using immunoSEQ multiplex PCR, the repertoire was profiled, and TCRdb retains in-frame clones only, with some absent. Recorded here are just over 1,400 clones, none singletons. Material: lesional skin. These receptors all stem from a C3H/HeJ mouse with alopecia areata. Mouse MHC haplotype: H2-k.

There are many counts of this clone. Gene names are the mouse ones. The CDR3 is cut off 4 residues early in the read; its end comes from the germline J gene. V usage is TRBV13-1 and J usage is TRBJ2-5; TRBD2 aligns across 10 bases. The germline gives CDR1 NSHNY, CDR2 SYGAGN. The V segment lost 3 bases and the J segment 2 bases; nucleotides outside the gene matches: 3. CDR3 size: 15 residues. Partial CDR3 DNA: TGTGCCAGCAGTGTTGACTGGGGGGTCCAAGAC. Its protein is CASSVDWGVQD. The complete CDR3 protein is CASSVDWGVQDTQYF.

In the case of this clone: One end of the junction does not line up with germline, which may come from a read error. The gene symbols are mouse symbols. The CDR3 goes on 4 residues after the read ends, and that part is filled in from the germline J gene. This chain joins TRBV13-3 and TRBJ2-3; 8 positions agree with TRBD2. Germline V gives CDR1 NNHDY, CDR2 SYVADS. The CDR3 extends over 16 amino acids. Incomplete CDR3 DNA: TGTGCCAGCGGTGAGCGACTGGGGCTTAGTGCAGAA. It codes for CASGERLGLSAE. The full CDR3 protein reads CASGERLGLSAETLYF.

This clone was detected a few times. The protein given in TCRdb and the translation of the DNA differ at residue 14, and the sequence presented here derives from the DNA. Gene names are the mouse ones. CDR3 sequence: CASSEGSGAHSGNTLYF. The DNA read from the CDR3 is TGTGCCAGCAGTGAGGGGTCAGGGGCGCATTCTGGAAATACG. J is TRBJ1-3 and V is TRBV13-1; a weak D match, TRBD1 (6 bases). The missing CDR3 end, 3 residues past where the read stops, is filled in from the germline J gene. Trimming pared 2 bases from V and 0 bases from J, leaving 15 bases between. In germline, CDR1 is NSHNY, CDR2 SYGAGN. The CDR3 extends over 17 amino acids.

At least ten counts were recorded for this clone. All gene names here are mouse names. With the read ending 4 residues before the CDR3 end, the germline J gene is used to fill in that end. This chain joins TRBV19 and TRBJ2-3; 7 bases fit TRBD2. The CDR3 runs 14 residues. Germline CDR1 is FNHDT and CDR2 is SITEND (reference sequence). V trimming: 3 bases; J trimming: 0 bases; junction bases outside the gene matches: 1. CDR3 DNA, as far as it was read: TGTGCCAGCAGTAACTGGGGTAGTGCAGAA. This codes for CASSNWGSAE. The whole CDR3 protein is CASSNWGSAETLYF.

This clone was seen at least ten times. Gene names refer to mouse genes. The CDR3 goes on 4 residues after the read ends, and that part is filled in from the germline J gene. This rearrangement joins TRBV13-3 to TRBJ2-7; 8 bases match TRBD1. The length of the CDR3 is 13 residues. V lost 3 bases to trimming and J lost 3 bases; unmatched junction nucleotides: 2. Germline V gives CDR1 NNHDY, CDR2 SYVADS. CDR3 bases read: TGTGCCAGCAGTGGGACAGGGTTCTAT. Residues: CASSGTGFY. The whole CDR3 sequence is CASSGTGFYEQYF.

There are a few counts of this clone. A far larger clone is just one base off, so this is likely a read error. All gene names here are mouse names. The CDR3 extends 4 residues past the end of the read, so its final part is completed from the germline J gene. The chain is built from TRBV13-2 and TRBJ2-5, with 14 bases that match TRBD2. Germline values: CDR1 NNHNN, CDR2 SYGAGS (reference sequence). The CDR3 totals 16 residues. The CDR3 bases that were read are TGTGCCGGCGGGACTGGGGGGGCCCATAACCAAGAC. This translates into CAGGTGGAHNQD. The complete CDR3 reads CAGGTGGAHNQDTQYF.

The sample holds many counts of this clone. TCRdb gives a protein that differs at residue 13 from what the DNA encodes, so the protein here is translated from the DNA. The gene names given are mouse names. The CDR3 end is not reached by the read, which stops 3 residues before it; the germline J gene fills it in. This sequence joins TRBV13-1 and TRBJ1-6, with 11 bases lining up with TRBD1. TRBJ1-6 is treated as an ORF (open reading frame) with a function not yet certain. Looked up from germline, CDR1 is NSHNY and CDR2 is SYGAGN. Losses at the gene ends were 3 bases for V and 2 bases for J; bases not matched to a gene: 1. The CDR3 runs 16 residues. The CDR3 bases that were read are TGTGCCAGCAGTGGGACAGGGGGCCCCTATAATTCGCCC. Protein sequence: CASSGTGGPYNSP. The entire CDR3 protein is CASSGTGGPYNSPLYF.

This clone turned up a few times. A read error likely explains this, since a far larger clone differs by one base. Here the gene names and germline are mouse. The CDR3 end falls 4 residues outside the read, so it is completed with the germline J gene. The V call is TRBV13-3, the J call TRBJ2-4, with unresolved D. CDR1 NNHDY and CDR2 SYVADS come from the germline V gene. CDR3 length: 12 residues. Deletions cut 4 bases from V and 3 bases from J, with 6 bases between. The sequenced part of the CDR3 DNA is TGTGCCAGCAGTAGCAGGCAAAAC. This codes for CASSSRQN. The entire CDR3 reads CASSSRQNTLYF.

This clone was detected many times. These gene names are mouse names. The read comes to an end 4 residues before the CDR3 does, leaving the germline J gene to fill in the end. The chain employs TRBV3 and TRBJ1-4; TRBD1 might be the D (6 bases). Trimming pared 5 bases from V and 0 bases from J, leaving 10 bases between. Germline CDR1 SNHLY, CDR2 FYNGKV (reference sequence). The CDR3 is 15 residues long. CDR3 sequence reads: CASSPGTISNERLFF. The CDR3 bases that were read are TGTGCCAGCAGCCCTGGGACAATTTCCAACGAA. Combining the CDR3 with reference TRBV3 and TRBJ1-4 gives the whole variable domain GPKVLQIPSHQIIDMGQMVTLNCDPVSNHLYFYWYKQILGQQMEFLVNFYNGKVMEKSKLFKDQFSVERPDGSYFTLKIQPTALEDSAVYFCASSPGTISNERLFFGHGTKLSVL.

This clone was detected only a few times. Gene names refer to mouse genes. Coverage ceases 4 residues before the CDR3 finishes, and the germline J gene fills in the end. The V and J genes are TRBV19 and TRBJ2-1; TRBD2 matches 7 bases. Germline V gene data show CDR1 as FNHDT and CDR2 as SITEND (reference sequence). V shed 4 bases and J 5 bases; nucleotides not matched to a gene: 3. The CDR3 length is 13 residues. Incomplete CDR3 DNA: TGTGCCAGCAGTGATTGGGGGGATGCT. Its translation: CASSDWGDA. The full-length CDR3 reads as CASSDWGDAEQFF.

This clone qualifies as medium-sized (0.01 to 0.1%). Genes and germline are mouse. The CDR3 region is CASSRDRGTGLNERLFF. The DNA read from the CDR3 is TGTGCTAGCAGTAGAGATAGGGGGACAGGACTCAACGAA. This sequence joins TRBV17 and TRBJ1-4, with 8 bases fitting TRBD1. Coverage ceases 4 residues before the CDR3 finishes, and the germline J gene fills in the end. Trimming took 0 bases from V and 4 from J; bases not matched to a gene: 7. The CDR3 is made up of 17 amino acids. Germline assignment: CDR1 MNHDT and CDR2 YYDKIL.

This clone was seen at least ten times. Gene names denote mouse genes. The read ends 4 residues shy of where the CDR3 ends; the end is completed using the germline J gene. Within the sample, other DNA sequences also encode this same CDR3. The chain joins TRBV1 to TRBJ1-1; a weak D match, TRBD1 (6 bases). The germline CDR1 and CDR2 sequences are NSQYPW and LRSPGD (reference sequence). CDR3 size: 15 residues. The sequenced CDR3 bases are TGCACCTGCAGTGCAGAACCCGGGGGGGCTGGA. This gives the protein CTCSAEPGGAG. The whole CDR3 protein reads CTCSAEPGGAGEVFF.

Only a few counts were recorded for this clone. Gene names denote mouse genes. The read is 4 residues too short to cover the CDR3 end, so that end is filled in from the germline J gene. The V gene is TRBV13-2, the J gene TRBJ1-2, with a tentative D call TRBD1 (6 bases). Germline V gene sequence: CDR1 NNHNN, CDR2 SYGAGS (reference sequence). This CDR3 contains 15 residues. V shed 2 bases and J shed 0 bases, with 11 bases lying between them. This CDR3 reads CASGDTGTPNSDYTF. The sequenced CDR3 bases are TGTGCCAGCGGTGACACCGGGACACCAAACTCC.

This clone showed up many times. Genes and germline are mouse. The read is 4 residues too short to cover the CDR3 end, so that end is filled in from the germline J gene. The chain uses TRBV1 and TRBJ1-4; D perhaps matches TRBD1 (5 bases). The CDR3 totals 12 residues. Germline V gene data show CDR1 as NSQYPW and CDR2 as LRSPGD (reference sequence). The CDR3 here is CTCSAQGERLFF. The CDR3 bases that were read are TGCACCTGCAGTGCACAGGGCGAA.

This clone showed up many times. Gene names are mouse gene names. The sequence runs out 4 residues before the end of the CDR3; the remainder is reconstructed from the germline J gene. V is TRBV19 and J is TRBJ2-1, with TRBD2 as a possible D gene (6 bases). The CDR3 totals 14 residues. The germline gives CDR1 FNHDT, CDR2 SITEND (reference sequence). Trimming cost V 1 base and J 5 bases, with 10 bases left between them. This CDR3 is CASSIRAGDAEQFF. The CDR3 bases that were read are TGTGCCAGCAGTATAAGGGCTGGGGATGCT.

Details on this clone: These gene names are mouse names. The CDR3 end falls 4 residues outside the read, so it is completed with the germline J gene. The chain couples TRBV14 to TRBJ2-1, with 10 nucleotides matching TRBD1. This CDR3 comprises 16 residues. Germline V CDR1 and CDR2: SGHDT, FRDEAV. The DNA read from the CDR3 is TGTGCCAGCAGCCAAAACCATGACAGGGGGCGAGCT. It codes for CASSQNHDRGRA. The CDR3 reads in full as CASSQNHDRGRAEQFF.

This clone was counted ten times or more. Genes and germline come from the mouse. Read sequence stops 4 residues before the CDR3 end, and the germline J gene provides the missing end. This chain links TRBV17 with TRBJ2-1; maybe TRBD1 (6 bases). Per the germline V gene, CDR1 is MNHDT and CDR2 is YYDKIL. V was shortened by 0 bases and J by 0 bases, with 9 bases between the two germline ends. This CDR3 is built from 16 residues. CDR3 DNA (partial): TGTGCTAGCAGTAGAGAGGGACACAATAACTATGCT. Its translation: CASSREGHNNYA. The entire CDR3 is CASSREGHNNYAEQFF.

This clone showed up many times. Gene names and germline match the mouse. The DNA read from the CDR3 is TGTGCCAGCAGTCGGGACTGGGGGAGTGCAGAA. This translates into CASSRDWGSAE. Given in full, the CDR3 is CASSRDWGSAETLYF. This chain uses TRBV13-3 with TRBJ2-3, with TRBD2 matching 11 bases. The CDR3 is cut off 4 residues early in the read; its end comes from the germline J gene. CDR3 length equals 15 residues. The germline V gene has CDR1 NNHDY and CDR2 SYVADS. The V segment lost 4 bases and the J segment 0 bases; nucleotides outside the gene matches: 1.

This clone appeared many times. Gene names and germline refer to mouse. The read is 4 residues too short to cover the CDR3 end, so that end is filled in from the germline J gene. The chain carries TRBV13-2 and TRBJ2-7; TRBD2 matches at 10 bases. Germline-derived CDR1 and CDR2 are NNHNN and SYGAGS (reference sequence). J was trimmed by 0 bases and V by 0 bases; bases with no gene match: 3. The CDR3 has 16 amino acids. The CDR3 loop is CASGDVGTGASYEQYF. Partial CDR3 DNA: TGTGCCAGCGGTGATGTTGGGACTGGGGCCTCCTAT.

This clone was recorded at least ten times. Mouse germline and gene names are used. The read gets to within 4 residues of the CDR3 end, and the germline J gene fills in the rest. This chain uses TRBV13-1 with TRBJ1-1; TRBD1 matches at 7 bases. The V and J ends lost 0 bases and 3 bases, in that order; junction bases with no gene match: 2. CDR1 is NSHNY, CDR2 SYGAGN, per germline. The length of the CDR3 is 14 residues. CDR3 bases read: TGTGCCAGCAGTGATGTCAGGGGGGACACA. The encoded protein is CASSDVRGDT. The complete CDR3 sequence is CASSDVRGDTEVFF.

Within the sample, this clone is hyperexpanded. Any gene name here is a mouse gene name. The read terminates 4 residues before the CDR3 end, so the remaining end is supplied by the germline J gene. This sequence joins TRBV14 and TRBJ2-1; no clear D gene. This CDR3 has 11 amino acids. V was cut by 5 bases and J by 5 bases, with 5 bases left in between. Germline CDR1 is SGHDT and CDR2 is FRDEAV. CDR3 sequence: CASSSDAEQFF. Incomplete CDR3 DNA: TGTGCCAGCAGCTCAGATGCT.

This clone was seen only a few times. Gene and germline names: mouse. The CDR3 end falls 4 residues outside the read, so it is completed with the germline J gene. V is TRBV31 and J is TRBJ2-5; D is perhaps TRBD1 (6 bases). The CDR3 has 13 residues. The germline V gene has CDR1 GKSSPN and CDR2 SITVG. The CDR3 protein is CAWSHREGDTQYF. CDR3 DNA (partial): TGTGCCTGGAGTCACAGGGAAGGGGAC.

This clone showed up just a few times. Genes here carry mouse names. The DNA ends 4 residues before the CDR3 does, and the rest of the CDR3 is filled in from the germline J gene. V and J are TRBV14 and TRBJ1-2; D might be TRBD1 (6 bases). Per the germline V gene, CDR1 is SGHDT and CDR2 is FRDEAV. The CDR3 covers 14 residues. The CDR3: CASSDGLGGRDYTF. The CDR3 DNA, read in part, is TGTGCCAGCAGTGATGGCCTGGGGGGGCGC.

This clone was seen many times. The listed genes are named as in mouse. The DNA ends 4 residues before the CDR3 does, and the rest of the CDR3 is filled in from the germline J gene. This chain uses TRBV29 with TRBJ2-5, with TRBD2 matching over 7 bases. The CDR3 consists of 13 residues. From germline, CDR1 is MSHET and CDR2 SYDVDS. Incomplete CDR3 DNA: TGTGCTAGCAGTTTACTGGGGGTGGAC. Translating it yields CASSLLGVD. The whole CDR3 sequence reads CASSLLGVDTQYF.

As to this clone: At residue 13, the TCRdb amino acid sequence and the translated nucleotide sequence differ, so the protein here is the DNA translation. The listed genes are named as in mouse. The read gets to within 3 residues of the CDR3 end, and the germline J gene fills in the rest. This sequence joins TRBV13-1 and TRBJ1-6; 8 positions agree with TRBD1. TRBJ1-6 is reported as an ORF; its role is uncertain. V shed 4 bases and J 4 bases; nucleotides not matched to a gene: 7. This CDR3 spans 16 amino acids. CDR1 and CDR2 from the germline V gene are NSHNY and SYGAGN. Here the CDR3 reads CASSIKRTGYNSPLYF. The part of the CDR3 DNA that was read is TGTGCCAGCAGTATTAAGAGGACAGGGTATAATTCGCCC.

This clone was seen ten or more times. Mouse gene names apply. The CDR3 is cut off 4 residues early in the read; its end comes from the germline J gene. J is TRBJ2-3 and V is TRBV13-2; 7 bases agree with TRBD1. This CDR3 has 15 amino acids. Trimming removed 2 bases from V and 1 base from J; junction bases left unmatched: 4. Germline-derived CDR1 and CDR2 are NNHNN and SYGAGS (reference sequence). The CDR3 bases that were read are TGTGCCAGCGGTGACGGGACAGAGGGTGCAGAA. This encodes CASGDGTEGAE. The CDR3 in its entirety is CASGDGTEGAETLYF.

This clone appeared many times. A read error is the likely source, as a far larger clone sits one nucleotide away. The listed genes are named as in mouse. CDR3: CASGEGYRANTGQLYF. The CDR3 bases that were read are TGTGCCAGCGGTGAAGGCTACAGGGCAAACACCGGG. This chain joins TRBV13-2 and TRBJ2-2; possibly TRBD1 for D (6 bases). The read terminates 4 residues before the CDR3 end, so the remaining end is supplied by the germline J gene. The CDR3 spans 16 residues. Deletions cut 2 bases from V and 0 bases from J, with 11 bases between. Germline V gene sequence: CDR1 NNHNN, CDR2 SYGAGS (reference sequence).

This clone is medium-sized (0.01 to 0.1%) by share. Genes and germline come from the mouse. The read terminates 4 residues ahead of where the CDR3 ends, so the germline J gene completes it. J is TRBJ2-1 and V is TRBV1; TRBD1 matches at 9 bases. This CDR3 spans 14 amino acids. CDR1 and CDR2 (germline): NSQYPW, LRSPGD (reference sequence). The DNA read from the CDR3 is TGCACCTGCAGTCTACAGGGGGCCGGGGCT. Translation gives CTCSLQGAGA. The CDR3 reads in full as CTCSLQGAGAEQFF.

This clone was observed at least ten times. These gene names are mouse names. The DNA ends 4 residues before the CDR3 does, and the rest of the CDR3 is filled in from the germline J gene. The chain combines TRBV13-2 with TRBJ2-7; D is perhaps TRBD2 (5 bases). This CDR3 is 15 amino acids long. Germline V lookup: CDR1 NNHNN, CDR2 SYGAGS (reference sequence). The CDR3 sequence: CASGDGTTPANEQYF. The sequenced part of the CDR3 DNA is TGTGCCAGCGGTGATGGGACTACTCCCGCGAAT.